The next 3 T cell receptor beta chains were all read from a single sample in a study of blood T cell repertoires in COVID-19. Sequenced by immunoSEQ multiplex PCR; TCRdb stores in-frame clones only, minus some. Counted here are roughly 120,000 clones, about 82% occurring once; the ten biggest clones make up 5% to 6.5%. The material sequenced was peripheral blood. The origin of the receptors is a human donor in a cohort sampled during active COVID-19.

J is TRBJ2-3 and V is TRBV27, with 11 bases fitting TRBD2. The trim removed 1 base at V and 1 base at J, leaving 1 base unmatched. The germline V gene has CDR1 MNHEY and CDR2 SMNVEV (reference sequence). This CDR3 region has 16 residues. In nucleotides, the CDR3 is TGTGCCAGCAGTTTATTACTAGCGGGGGGCACAGATACGCAGTATTTT. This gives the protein CASSLLLAGGTDTQYF.

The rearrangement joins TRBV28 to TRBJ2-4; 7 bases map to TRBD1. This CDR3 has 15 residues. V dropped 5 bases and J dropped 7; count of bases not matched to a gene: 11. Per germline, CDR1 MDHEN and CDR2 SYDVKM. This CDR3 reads CASSPPGSRGNIQYF. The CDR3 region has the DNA TGTGCCAGCAGTCCCCCGGGGTCCAGGGGGAACATTCAGTACTTC.

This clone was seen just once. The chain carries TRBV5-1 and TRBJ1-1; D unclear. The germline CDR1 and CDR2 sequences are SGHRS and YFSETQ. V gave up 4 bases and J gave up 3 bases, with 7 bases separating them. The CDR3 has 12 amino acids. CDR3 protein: CASSRTDTEAFF. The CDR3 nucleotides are TGCGCCAGCAGCCGAACTGACACTGAAGCTTTCTTT.